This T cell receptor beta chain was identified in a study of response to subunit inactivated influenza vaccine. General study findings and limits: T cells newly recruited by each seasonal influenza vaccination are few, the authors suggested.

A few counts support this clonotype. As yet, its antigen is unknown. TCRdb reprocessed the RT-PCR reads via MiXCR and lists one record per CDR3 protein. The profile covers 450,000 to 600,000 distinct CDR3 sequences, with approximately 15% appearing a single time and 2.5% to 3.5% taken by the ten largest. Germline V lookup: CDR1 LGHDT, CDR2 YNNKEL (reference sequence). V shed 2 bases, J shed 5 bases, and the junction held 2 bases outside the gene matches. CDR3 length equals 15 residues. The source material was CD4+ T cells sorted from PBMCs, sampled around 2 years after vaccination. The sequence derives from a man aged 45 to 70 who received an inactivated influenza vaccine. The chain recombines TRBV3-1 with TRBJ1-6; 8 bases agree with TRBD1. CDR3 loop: CASSQQGANNSPLHF. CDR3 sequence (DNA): TGTGCCAGCAGCCAACAGGGGGCTAATAATTCACCCCTCCACTTT.